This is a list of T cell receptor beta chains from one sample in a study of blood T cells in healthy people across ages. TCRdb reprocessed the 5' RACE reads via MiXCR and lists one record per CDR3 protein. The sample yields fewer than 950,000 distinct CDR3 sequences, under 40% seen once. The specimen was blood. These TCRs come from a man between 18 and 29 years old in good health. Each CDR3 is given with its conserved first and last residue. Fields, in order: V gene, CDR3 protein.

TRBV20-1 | CSATPWLSPQETQYF
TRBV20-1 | CSAAHGGPITEQYF
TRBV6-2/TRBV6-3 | CASSYSMQTGKMNTEAFF
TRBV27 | CASSFSKGDYNEQYF
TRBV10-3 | CAIGGQGDGYTF
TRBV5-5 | CASSLHRANYGYAF
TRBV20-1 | CSARVYLELNTEAFF
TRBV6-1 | CASSEGQYSNQLQHF
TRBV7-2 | CASSFQLQGLAGTEAFF
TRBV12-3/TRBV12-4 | CASSLDQGLLTGELFF
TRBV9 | CASSVKLAGGINNEQFF
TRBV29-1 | CSVADARSYNEQYF
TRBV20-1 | CSASRLTSGGADTQYF
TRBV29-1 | CSGRRNGDGYTF
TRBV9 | CASSGDRDRHGGYTF
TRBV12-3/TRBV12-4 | CASSPFSESSYNEQFF
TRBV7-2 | CTSSPDTYEQYF
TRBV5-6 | CASSLVASGAPDTQYF
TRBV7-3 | CASSFAPSTDTQYF
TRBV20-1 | CSARGPGLAGNEQFF
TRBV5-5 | CASSLEGVSGNEQFF
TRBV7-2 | CASSFGQEETQYF
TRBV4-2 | CASSQDFRGESYEQYF
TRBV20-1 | CSASRRDSANTGELFF
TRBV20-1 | CSAGRGSQETQYF
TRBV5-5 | CASSSSSVRGTYEQYF
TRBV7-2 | CASSLPARQGKEESADTQYF
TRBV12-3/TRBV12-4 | CANSPDGSTNEKLFF
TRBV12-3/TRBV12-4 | CASTLSDRAYGYTF